Presented here are 15 T cell receptor beta chains from one specimen sequenced in a study of neurological immune-mediated disorders. TCRdb re-called the 5' RACE reads through MiXCR, storing one row per CDR3 protein. The data contain over 65,000 distinct CDR3 sequences, 9.4% of them seen just once; the ten biggest clones take up 1.7%. Material: PBMCs. The receptors were sampled from a man in his forties or fifties in good health.

This clonotype was counted a few times. The V call is TRBV18, the J call TRBJ1-1; TRBD1 might be the D (5 bases). Per germline, CDR1 KGHSH and CDR2 LQKENI. V lost 2 bases, J lost 3 bases, and 10 bases lay in between. CDR3 length: 14 residues. CDR3 sequence: CASSPYRPDTEAFF. The DNA of the CDR3 is TGTGCCAGCTCACCATACAGGCCGGACACTGAAGCTTTCTTT.

This clonotype was detected many times. V usage is TRBV28 and J usage is TRBJ2-2; 7 bases align to TRBD1. Losses at the gene ends were 5 bases for V and 4 bases for J; bases not matched to a gene: 7. Germline CDR1 is MDHEN and CDR2 is SYDVKM. The CDR3 extends over 15 amino acids. CDR3 in amino acids: CASSKRQGATGELFF. The CDR3 DNA is TGTGCCAGCAGTAAACGACAGGGTGCCACCGGGGAGCTGTTTTTT.

Many counts were recorded for this clonotype. The CDR3 DNA is TGTGCCAGCAGCTCAGAACCGAACACTGAAGCTTTCTTT. Residues: CASSSEPNTEAFF. The chain combines TRBV7-7 with TRBJ1-1, with no clear D. Germline values: CDR1 SSHAT, CDR2 FNYEAQ (reference sequence). The CDR3 contains 13 residues. V was trimmed by 4 bases and J by 1 base, leaving 7 bases between them.

A single count supports this clonotype. This rearrangement joins TRBV5-1 to TRBJ2-1; D is undetermined. Trimming removed 4 bases from V and 7 bases from J, with 6 bases in between. The CDR3 covers 11 residues. CDR1 and CDR2 (germline): SGHRS, YFSETQ. In DNA, the CDR3 is TGCGCCAGCAGCATTACTAATGAGCAGTTCTTC. This codes for CASSITNEQFF.

V usage is TRBV5-1 and J usage is TRBJ2-7, with 9 bases lining up with TRBD1. V lost 5 bases to trimming and J lost 3 bases; unmatched junction nucleotides: 12. This CDR3 is built from 16 residues. Looked up from germline, CDR1 is SGHRS and CDR2 is YFSETQ. The CDR3, as DNA: TGCGCCAGCAGTTTGACCCCGGGACAGGGTCTCTACGAGCAGTACTTC. This gives the protein CASSLTPGQGLYEQYF.

This clonotype was counted ten times or more. The J gene is TRBJ2-7, the V gene TRBV7-8; D not certain. Trimming removed 0 bases at V and 6 bases at J, with 12 bases between. This CDR3 has 14 amino acids. Germline lookup yields CDR1 SGHVS and CDR2 FQNEAQ. Written as DNA, the CDR3 is TGTGCCAGCAGCTTAGCGACCCTATCTACCGAGCAGTACTTC. As protein: CASSLATLSTEQYF.

This clonotype was picked up many times. This chain links TRBV5-1 with TRBJ2-7; TRBD2 agrees at 12 bases. The CDR3 runs to 15 residues. Per the germline V gene, CDR1 is SGHRS and CDR2 is YFSETQ. The ends lost 1 base at V and 3 bases at J; junction bases unmatched: 2. CDR3 residues: CASSLSTSGSYEQYF. The CDR3 DNA is TGCGCCAGCAGCTTGTCGACTAGCGGGAGCTACGAGCAGTACTTC.

There are many counts of this clonotype. The chain couples TRBV5-1 to TRBJ2-5; maybe TRBD1 (6 bases). The CDR3 totals 15 residues. V lost 4 bases, J lost 2 bases, and 15 bases lay in between. Germline assignment: CDR1 SGHRS and CDR2 YFSETQ. As DNA, the CDR3 is TGCGCCAGCAGCCGTAACCGGGACAATCAAGAGACCCAGTACTTC. It is translated as CASSRNRDNQETQYF. Combining the CDR3 with reference TRBV5-1 and TRBJ2-5 gives the whole variable domain KAGVTQTPRYLIKTRGQQVTLSCSPISGHRSVSWYQQTPGQGLQFLFEYFSETQRNKGNFPGRFSGRQFSNSRSEMNVSTLELGDSALYLCASSRNRDNQETQYFGPGTRLLVL.

This clonotype appeared many times. The gene calls are TRBV29-1 and TRBJ1-4, with a weak D call TRBD1 (6 bases). Per germline, CDR1 SQVTM and CDR2 ANQGSEA. V gave up 4 bases and J gave up 6 bases, with 15 bases separating them. There are 14 residues in the CDR3. CDR3 coding DNA: TGCAGCGTTGGAAGGGGGGATGATTATGAAAAACTGTTTTTT. Its protein is CSVGRGDDYEKLFF. The variable domain in full, completed from reference TRBV29-1 and TRBJ1-4, reads SAVISQKPSRDICQRGTSLTIQCQVDSQVTMMFWYRQQPGQSLTLIATANQGSEATYESGFVIDKFPISRPNLTFSTLTVSNMSPEDSSIYLCSVGRGDDYEKLFFGSGTQLSVL.

This clonotype showed up many times. The rearrangement joins TRBV7-3 to TRBJ1-4; TRBD1 might be the D (5 bases). Per germline, CDR1 SGHTA and CDR2 FQGTGA. The CDR3 sequence is 15 residues long. V lost 5 bases and J 5 bases, leaving 15 bases between the germline ends. Here the CDR3 DNA reads TGTGCCAGCAGCCAGGACGGGGGTGCAAATGAAAAACTGTTTTTT. Its translation: CASSQDGGANEKLFF.

This clonotype was detected many times. The genes are TRBV14 and TRBJ1-4, with 7 nucleotides matching TRBD1. The J segment lost 8 bases and the V segment lost 5 bases, leaving 8 bases of the junction unmatched. Germline assignment: CDR1 SGHDN and CDR2 FVKESK. The CDR3 runs 14 residues. CDR3 sequence: CASSNTGAGEKLFF. The CDR3 region has the DNA TGTGCCAGCAGCAACACAGGGGCAGGGGAAAAACTGTTTTTT.

This clonotype showed up many times. The CDR3 DNA reads TGTGCCATCAGTGAAACAGGAGAGAACACTGAAGCTTTCTTT. Protein: CAISETGENTEAFF. The rearrangement links TRBV10-3 to TRBJ1-1; D may be TRBD1 (5 bases). This CDR3 is built from 14 residues. The germline CDR1 and CDR2 sequences are ENHRY and SYGVKD. Trimming shortened V by 3 bases and J by 1 base, and 9 bases separated the two germline ends.

In this sample, this clonotype turned up many times. CDR3 in amino acids: CASSPRLAGGTDTQYF. In DNA form, the CDR3 reads TGTGCCAGCAGCCCCCGACTAGCGGGGGGCACAGATACGCAGTATTTT. The J gene is TRBJ2-3, the V gene TRBV7-2; TRBD2 agrees at 12 bases. V gave up 5 bases and J gave up 1 base; unmatched junction bases: 4. CDR3 length equals 16 residues. Germline V lookup: CDR1 SGHTA, CDR2 FQGNSA. Combining the CDR3 with reference TRBV7-2 and TRBJ2-3 gives the whole variable domain GAGVSQSPSNKVTEKGKDVELRCDPISGHTALYWYRQSLGQGLEFLIYFQGNSAPDKSGLPSDRFSAERTGGSVSTLTIQRTQQEDSAVYLCASSPRLAGGTDTQYFGPGTRLTVL.

This clonotype was detected ten times or more. The rearrangement uses TRBV7-2 and TRBJ2-1; weak D call: TRBD2 (6 bases). Trimming pared 1 base from V and 5 bases from J, leaving 18 bases between. The CDR3 loop spans 17 amino acids. Germline CDR1 is SGHTA and CDR2 is FQGNSA. The DNA of the CDR3 is TGTGCCAGCAGCTTAGGGTCCGGGACTCTCCCCCACAATGAGCAGTTCTTC. Encoded protein: CASSLGSGTLPHNEQFF.

The rearrangement uses TRBV9 and TRBJ2-1; 8 nucleotides line up with TRBD2. This CDR3 spans 14 amino acids. CDR1 and CDR2 (germline): SGDLS, YYNGEE. The trim removed 8 bases at V and 4 bases at J, leaving 8 bases unmatched. CDR3 protein: CASRRGASYNEQFF. For the CDR3, the DNA is TGTGCCAGTAGGCGGGGGGCCTCATACAATGAGCAGTTCTTC.